The 21 T cell receptor beta chains given below trace back to one sample, sequenced in a study of blood T cells in healthy people across ages. Together with a sample-barcoded 5' primer, a J-beta primer mix was included in a second PCR lasting roughly 6 to 12 cycles. TCRdb re-analysed the 5' RACE reads in MiXCR, keeping a single row per CDR3 protein. Of 750,000 to 1,000,000 distinct CDR3 sequences in the sample, around 29% were seen once. The same sample was also studied in work on T cells of mothers and their children.

The sequencing sample was made of blood. Receptors were obtained from a middle-aged woman in good health.

This clonotype has a count of ten or more. V gene TRBV29-1 combines with J gene TRBJ2-1; unclear D gene. From germline, CDR1 is SQVTM and CDR2 ANQGSEA. Between the trimmed V and J ends, which lost 4 bases and 5 bases, there was a span of 12 bases. This CDR3 is built from 13 residues. The CDR3 DNA reads as TGCAGCGTTGTGTGGTTTTCTGACAATGAGCAGTTCTTC. Its protein product is CSVVWFSDNEQFF.

Only a few counts were recorded for this clonotype. The chain combines TRBV2 with TRBJ2-4, with D possibly TRBD2 on 6 matching bases. V lost 7 bases to trimming and J lost 0 bases, with 16 bases between them. The CDR3 is 16 amino acids. Germline V gene data show CDR1 as SNHLY and CDR2 as FYNNEI. CDR3 nucleotides: TGTGCCAGCACCCCGACTTCGGGGGTAGCCAAAAACATTCAGTACTTC. Translating it yields CASTPTSGVAKNIQYF.

In its sample, this clonotype was seen many times. CDR3 loop: CSVGVLYEQYF. In nucleotides, the CDR3 is TGCAGCGTTGGGGTACTCTACGAGCAGTACTTC. The gene calls are TRBV29-1 and TRBJ2-7; D unresolved. The ends were cut back, 4 bases at V and 3 bases at J, with 7 bases in the middle. In germline, CDR1 is SQVTM, CDR2 ANQGSEA. The CDR3 length is 11 residues.

The V and J genes are TRBV7-9 and TRBJ2-5; D perhaps matches TRBD1 (6 bases). The tail of the sequence fits TRBJ2-7 better, so the J call may be wrong. This CDR3 is built from 17 residues. CDR1 SEHNR and CDR2 FQNEAQ come from the germline V gene (reference sequence). DNA of the CDR3: TGTGCCAGCAGCTTTGCCCGTGAGGGGGTGGCGGTCTACGAGCAGTACTTC. Protein sequence: CASSFAREGVAVYEQYF.

This clonotype has ten or more counts. The chain has TRBV25-1 and TRBJ2-7; D uncertain. CDR3 length: 11 residues. CDR1 and CDR2 (germline): MGHDK, SYGVNS. Trimming shortened V by 6 bases and J by 4 bases, and 7 bases separated the two germline ends. The CDR3 DNA reads TGTGCCAGCAGAGACATATACGAGCAGTACTTC. This codes for CASRDIYEQYF.

This clonotype was seen repeatedly, ten times or more. The J gene is TRBJ2-1, the V gene TRBV4-1; D not certain. V was clipped by 4 bases and J by 1 base, with 14 bases between them. The CDR3 spans 16 residues. Germline CDR1 reads MGHRA; CDR2 reads YSYEKL. The chain's CDR3 is CASSRLDMVSYNEQFF. In DNA, the CDR3 is TGCGCCAGCAGCCGCCTGGATATGGTGTCCTACAATGAGCAGTTCTTC.

The chain links TRBV7-9 to TRBJ2-5; a possible D gene is TRBD1 (5 bases). Gene TRBJ2-7 matches the end of the DNA better, so the J call may be wrong. The V gene's germline CDR1 is SEHNR and CDR2 FQNEAQ (reference sequence). The CDR3 totals 12 residues. The CDR3 DNA reads TGTGCCAGTTCCCCTCAGGGTACCGAGCAGTACTTC. Protein product: CASSPQGTEQYF.

Many counts were recorded for this clonotype. Compared with germline, one end of the junction differs, possibly owing to a read error. The V and J genes are TRBV28 and TRBJ2-1; D gene unclear. This CDR3 spans 11 amino acids. CDR1 and CDR2 from the germline V gene are MDHEN and SYDVKM. The CDR3 sequence is CASSFLNEQFF. The DNA of the CDR3 is TGCGCCAGCAGCTTCCTCAATGAGCAGTTCTTC.

This clonotype was found a few times. This sequence joins TRBV7-9 and TRBJ1-1; TRBD1 agrees at 8 bases. Germline CDR1 reads SEHNR; CDR2 reads FQNEAQ (reference sequence). The CDR3 covers 13 residues. V gave up 6 bases and J gave up 3 bases; unmatched junction bases: 3. This chain's CDR3 is CASRSGGDTEAFF. CDR3 coding DNA: TGTGCCAGCAGATCAGGGGGCGACACTGAAGCTTTCTTT.

With respect to this clonotype: A read error may be the cause here, since a much bigger clone is one base away. V is TRBV12-3 or TRBV12-4 and J is TRBJ2-3, with TRBD2 matching 10 bases. The CDR3 length is 16 residues. The CDR3 protein is CASSIESGGATDAQYF. The CDR3 DNA is TGTGCCAGCAGTATCGAGAGCGGGGGGGCCACAGATGCGCAGTATTTT.

V usage is TRBV12-3 or TRBV12-4 and J usage is TRBJ1-2; maybe TRBD1 (5 bases). V was shortened by 6 bases and J by 6 bases, with 20 bases between the two germline ends. The CDR3 totals 15 residues. The CDR3 DNA reads as TGTGCCAGCAGAACCAACAGGATTCGGAGCAATGGCTACACCTTC. It translates to CASRTNRIRSNGYTF.

The V and J genes are TRBV6-1 and TRBJ1-2; D is ambiguous. The germline gives CDR1 MNHNS, CDR2 SASEGT. The V end lost 6 bases, the J end lost 5 bases, and 4 bases lay between the germline ends. This CDR3 has 10 residues. This chain's CDR3 is CASRLYGYTF. DNA of the CDR3: TGTGCCAGCAGGCTATATGGCTACACCTTC.

This clonotype has only a few counts. The chain carries TRBV5-1 and TRBJ1-2; maybe TRBD1 (5 bases). The germline V gene has CDR1 SGHRS and CDR2 YFSETQ. This CDR3 has 16 residues. V was trimmed by 3 bases and J by 10 bases, leaving 25 bases between them. CDR3 loop: CASSSANGTSKATYTF. For the CDR3, the DNA is TGCGCCAGCAGCTCCGCAAATGGGACCTCAAAAGCCACCTACACCTTC. The full variable domain, in which reference TRBV5-1 and TRBJ1-2 provide the parts outside the CDR3, is KAGVTQTPRYLIKTRGQQVTLSCSPISGHRSVSWYQQTPGQGLQFLFEYFSETQRNKGNFPGRFSGRQFSNSRSEMNVSTLELGDSALYLCASSSANGTSKATYTFGSGTRLTVV.

The CDR3 reads CASSRYRDEQFF. The CDR3 nucleotides are TGTGCCAGCAGCCGCTACAGGGATGAGCAGTTCTTC. The V gene is TRBV14, the J gene TRBJ2-1, with D perhaps TRBD1 (6 bases). CDR3 length equals 12 residues. V lost 4 bases and J 8 bases, leaving 9 bases between the germline ends. Germline lookup yields CDR1 SGHDN and CDR2 FVKESK. Full variable domain (remainder filled in from reference TRBV14 and TRBJ2-1): EAGVTQFPSHSVIEKGQTVTLRCDPISGHDNLYWYRRVMGKEIKFLLHFVKESKQDESGMPNNRFLAERTGGTYSTLKVQPAELEDSGVYFCASSRYRDEQFFGPGTRLTVL.

In regard to this clonotype: A much larger clone lies a single base off, so this may be a read error. V and J are TRBV11-2 and TRBJ2-1; D is undetermined. The CDR3 contains 14 residues. CDR1 and CDR2 (germline): SGHAT, FQNNGV. This chain's CDR3 is CTSSPRSTHNEQFF. The CDR3 nucleotides are TGTACCAGCAGCCCCAGAAGTACACACAATGAGCAGTTCTTC.

This clonotype was counted at least ten times. The chain recombines TRBV7-2 with TRBJ1-5, with no clear D. The V and J ends lost 1 base and 5 bases respectively, with 12 bases between them. CDR1 and CDR2 (germline): SGHTA, FQGNSA. This CDR3 contains 15 residues. CDR3 in amino acids: CASSLVWTEDQPQHF. The CDR3 region has the DNA TGTGCCAGCAGCTTAGTTTGGACTGAGGATCAGCCCCAGCATTTT.

This clonotype was seen a handful of times. The chain employs TRBV4-2 and TRBJ2-3; 10 bases align to TRBD2. CDR1 LGHNA and CDR2 YNFKEQ come from the germline V gene. V was clipped by 4 bases and J by 2 bases; unmatched bases: 12. This CDR3 region has 18 residues. The CDR3 DNA reads TGTGCCAGCAGCCCCATGAGCGGGGGGGGAAGTTCCACAGATACGCAGTATTTT. It yields the protein CASSPMSGGGSSTDTQYF.

This clonotype was found a few times. An end of the junction differs from the germline gene, which may be a read error. The gene calls are TRBV3-1 and TRBJ1-2; 7 bases fit TRBD1. This CDR3 has 12 amino acids. The germline CDR1 and CDR2 sequences are LGHDT and YNNKEL (reference sequence). This CDR3 is CASTQPGGGYTF. The DNA of the CDR3 is TGTGCCAGCACCCAACCAGGGGGTGGCTACACCTTC.

This sequence joins TRBV12-3 or TRBV12-4 and TRBJ1-1, with D hard to call. The CDR3 covers 14 residues. V lost 6 bases and J lost 5, with 16 bases in between. In nucleotides, the CDR3 is TGTGCCAGCAGCCTTTTTGGGTTGGCTACTGAAGCTTTCTTT. Its protein is CASSLFGLATEAFF.

This clonotype has just a few counts. Relative to the germline gene, one junction end is altered; a read error may explain this. The chain employs TRBV11-1 and TRBJ2-1; D may be TRBD1 (5 bases). Germline CDR1 and CDR2: SGHAT and FQDESV (reference sequence). The CDR3 is 14 amino acids. The CDR3 region has the DNA TGTGCCAACAGCTTAGAAGGGGTTTTCGATGAGCAGTTCTTC. Its protein product is CANSLEGVFDEQFF.

This clonotype was seen just once. The final CDR3 position lacks the conserved phenylalanine or tryptophan, pointing to a likely read error. This chain links TRBV9 with TRBJ2-1, with 10 bases identical to TRBD1. The junction had 10 bases not matched to a gene; V was cut back by 4 bases and J by 9 bases. CDR1 is SGDLS, CDR2 YYNGEE, per germline. The CDR3 consists of 15 residues. The CDR3 DNA sequence: TGTGCCAGCAGCCCACCCGGGACAGGGGAAGGTGAGCAGTTCGTC. Translated, it gives CASSPPGTGEGEQFV.